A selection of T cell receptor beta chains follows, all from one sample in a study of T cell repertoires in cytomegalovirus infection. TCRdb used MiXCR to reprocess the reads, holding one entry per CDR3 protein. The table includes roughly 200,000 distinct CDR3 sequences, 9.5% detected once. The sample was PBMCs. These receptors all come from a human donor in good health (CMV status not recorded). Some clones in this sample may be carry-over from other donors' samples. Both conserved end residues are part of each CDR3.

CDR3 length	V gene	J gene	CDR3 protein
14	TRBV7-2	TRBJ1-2	CASTQHGMRYGYTF
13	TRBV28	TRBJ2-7	CASSGGRAYEQYF
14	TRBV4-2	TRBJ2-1	CASSQELVDNEQFF
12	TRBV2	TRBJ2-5	CATGRTQETQYF
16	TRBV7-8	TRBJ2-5	CASSFIRARTQETQYF
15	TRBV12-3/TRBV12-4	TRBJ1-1	CASSRMGRVNTEAFF
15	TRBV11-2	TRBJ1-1	CASSQEVGASTEAFF
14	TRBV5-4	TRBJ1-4	CASSSMGESEKLFF
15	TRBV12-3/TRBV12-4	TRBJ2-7	CASSFHGTGLDEQYF
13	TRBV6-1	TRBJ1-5	CASSYGSNQPQHF
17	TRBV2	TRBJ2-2	CASSLIRGGSSTGELFF
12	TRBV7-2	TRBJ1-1	CASSFIRTEAFF
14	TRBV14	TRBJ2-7	CASSQGSGSYEQYF
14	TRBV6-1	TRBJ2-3	CASWTPLRTDTQYF
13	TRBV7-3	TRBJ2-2	CASSLQGAGELFF
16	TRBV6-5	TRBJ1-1	CASSQVISPLNTEAFF
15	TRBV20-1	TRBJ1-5	CSASLGGFDNQPQHF
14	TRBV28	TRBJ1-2	CASRTGGTAYGYTF
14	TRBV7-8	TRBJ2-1	CASSLNLLYNEQFF
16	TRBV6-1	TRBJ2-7	CASSRLPGQGDYEQYF
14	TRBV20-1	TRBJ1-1	CSARAGRWFTEAFF
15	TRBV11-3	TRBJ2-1	CASSNAGTGNNEQFF
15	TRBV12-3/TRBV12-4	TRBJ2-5	CASRASGRGQETQYF
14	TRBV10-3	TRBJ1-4	CAIMGQGADEKLFF
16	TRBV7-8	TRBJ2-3	CASSLVSRGLTDTQYF
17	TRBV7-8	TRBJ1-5	CASSLTLAGGTNQPQHF
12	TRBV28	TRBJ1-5	CASTTGNQPQHF
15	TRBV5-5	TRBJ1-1	CASRDWDRGNTEAFF
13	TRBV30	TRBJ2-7	CAWSVDREDEQYF
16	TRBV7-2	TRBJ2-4	CASSLGAGGGGNIQYF
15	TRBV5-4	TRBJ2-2	CASSLSGQSTGELFF
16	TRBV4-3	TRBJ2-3	CASSQEPSARTDTQYF
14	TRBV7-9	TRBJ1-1	CASSPQGMGTEAFF
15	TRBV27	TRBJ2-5	CASSRLAGDAGTQYF
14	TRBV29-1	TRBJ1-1	CSVEEGGLNTEAFF
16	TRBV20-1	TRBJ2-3	CSARDSRLAGTDTQYF
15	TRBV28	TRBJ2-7	CASSLTGGRVYEQYF
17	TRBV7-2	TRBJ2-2	CASSPRRGEANTGELFF
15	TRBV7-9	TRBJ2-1	CASSLVGARGGSVFF
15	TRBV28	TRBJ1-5	CASSPAQGARQPQHF
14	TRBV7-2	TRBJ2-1	CASSEGQGYNEQFF
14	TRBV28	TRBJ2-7	CASRTDRVSGEQYF
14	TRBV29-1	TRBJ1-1	CSVEKVGAGTEAFF
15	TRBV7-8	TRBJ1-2	CASSLGRGPFGGYTF